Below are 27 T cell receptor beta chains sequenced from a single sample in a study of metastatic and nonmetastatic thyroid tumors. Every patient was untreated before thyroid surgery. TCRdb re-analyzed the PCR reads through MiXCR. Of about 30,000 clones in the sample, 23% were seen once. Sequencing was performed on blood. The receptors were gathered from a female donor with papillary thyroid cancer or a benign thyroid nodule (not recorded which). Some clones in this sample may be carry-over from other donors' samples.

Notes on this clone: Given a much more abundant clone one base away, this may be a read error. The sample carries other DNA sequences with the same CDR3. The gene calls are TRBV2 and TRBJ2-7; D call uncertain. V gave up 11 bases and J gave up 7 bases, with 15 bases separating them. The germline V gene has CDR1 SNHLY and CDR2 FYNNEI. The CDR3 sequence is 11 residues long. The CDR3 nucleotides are TGTGCCGGCACTCCCTTGGGAGAGCAGTACTTC. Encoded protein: CAGTPLGEQYF.

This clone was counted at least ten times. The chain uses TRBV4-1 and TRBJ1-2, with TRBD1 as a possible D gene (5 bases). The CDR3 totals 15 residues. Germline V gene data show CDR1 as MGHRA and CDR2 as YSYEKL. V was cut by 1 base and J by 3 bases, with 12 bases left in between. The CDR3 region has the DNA TGCGCCAGCAGCCAAGGAGTCAGGGCCGACTATGGCTACACCTTC. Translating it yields CASSQGVRADYGYTF.

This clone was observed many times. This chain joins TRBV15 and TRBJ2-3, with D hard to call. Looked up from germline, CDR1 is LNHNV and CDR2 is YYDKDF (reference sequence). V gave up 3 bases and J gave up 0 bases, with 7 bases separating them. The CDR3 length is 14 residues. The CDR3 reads CATSRATSTDTQYF. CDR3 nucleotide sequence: TGTGCCACCAGCAGGGCGACAAGCACAGATACGCAGTATTTT.

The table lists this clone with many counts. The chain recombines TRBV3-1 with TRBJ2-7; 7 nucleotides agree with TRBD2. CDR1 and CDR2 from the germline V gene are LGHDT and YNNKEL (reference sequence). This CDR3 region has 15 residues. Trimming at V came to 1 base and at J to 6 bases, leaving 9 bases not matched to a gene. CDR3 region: CASSQAWGREAEQYF. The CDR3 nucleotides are TGTGCCAGCAGCCAAGCATGGGGTCGGGAGGCCGAGCAGTACTTC.

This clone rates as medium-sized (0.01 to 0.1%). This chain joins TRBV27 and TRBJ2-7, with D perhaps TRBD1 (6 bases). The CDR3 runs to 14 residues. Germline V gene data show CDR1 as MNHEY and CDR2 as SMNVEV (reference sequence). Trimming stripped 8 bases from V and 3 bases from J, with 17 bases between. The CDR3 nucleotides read TGTGCCAGCTCTATCAGGGGCGAAATCTACGAGCAGTACTTC. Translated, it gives CASSIRGEIYEQYF.

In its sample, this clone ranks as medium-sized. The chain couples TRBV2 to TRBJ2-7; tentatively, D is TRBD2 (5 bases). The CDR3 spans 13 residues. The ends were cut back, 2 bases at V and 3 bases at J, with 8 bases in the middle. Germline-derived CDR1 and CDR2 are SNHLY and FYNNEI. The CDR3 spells CASSEWGVYEQYF. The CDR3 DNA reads TGTGCCAGCAGTGAATGGGGAGTCTACGAGCAGTACTTC.

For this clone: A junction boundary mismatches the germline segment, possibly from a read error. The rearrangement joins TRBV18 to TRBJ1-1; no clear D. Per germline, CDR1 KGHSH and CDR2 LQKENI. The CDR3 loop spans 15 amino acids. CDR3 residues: CASSARISRNTEGFF. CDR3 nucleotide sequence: TGTGCCAGCTCAGCCAGGATTAGCCGGAACACTGAAGGTTTCTTT.

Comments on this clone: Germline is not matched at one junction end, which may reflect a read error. Here the CDR3 DNA reads TGTGCCAGCAGCCAACAGGGGGCAAACATTCATTACTTC. Protein: CASSQQGANIHYF. The J gene is TRBJ2-4, the V gene TRBV5-4, with 9 positions matching TRBD1. Germline CDR1 is SGHNT and CDR2 is YYREEE (reference sequence). The CDR3 is 13 amino acids.

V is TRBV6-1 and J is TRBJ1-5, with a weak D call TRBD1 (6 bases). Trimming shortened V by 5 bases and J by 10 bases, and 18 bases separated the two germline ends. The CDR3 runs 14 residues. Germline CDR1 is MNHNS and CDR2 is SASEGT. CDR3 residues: CASSSLQGSHPQHF. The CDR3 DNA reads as TGTGCCAGCAGTTCCCTCCAGGGGTCACATCCCCAGCATTTT.

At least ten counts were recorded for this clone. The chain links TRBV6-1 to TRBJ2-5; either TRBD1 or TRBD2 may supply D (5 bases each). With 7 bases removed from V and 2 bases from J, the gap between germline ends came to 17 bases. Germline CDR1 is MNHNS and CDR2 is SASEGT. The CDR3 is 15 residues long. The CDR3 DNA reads TGTGCCAGCACCCGGGACGGTGGAGGTCAAGAGACCCAGTACTTC. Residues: CASTRDGGGQETQYF.

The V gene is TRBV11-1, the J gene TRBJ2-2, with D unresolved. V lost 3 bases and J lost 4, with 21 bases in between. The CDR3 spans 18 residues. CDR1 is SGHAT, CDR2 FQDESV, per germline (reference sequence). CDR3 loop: CASSFTPLAGVGTGELFF. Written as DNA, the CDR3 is TGTGCCAGCAGCTTTACCCCGTTAGCTGGAGTGGGCACCGGGGAGCTGTTTTTT.

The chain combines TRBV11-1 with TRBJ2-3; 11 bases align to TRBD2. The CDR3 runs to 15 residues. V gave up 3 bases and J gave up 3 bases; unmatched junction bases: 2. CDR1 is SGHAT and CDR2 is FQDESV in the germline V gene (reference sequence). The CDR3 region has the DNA TGTGCCAGCAGCTTTAGCGGGAGGGGTACAGATACGCAGTATTTT. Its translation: CASSFSGRGTDTQYF.

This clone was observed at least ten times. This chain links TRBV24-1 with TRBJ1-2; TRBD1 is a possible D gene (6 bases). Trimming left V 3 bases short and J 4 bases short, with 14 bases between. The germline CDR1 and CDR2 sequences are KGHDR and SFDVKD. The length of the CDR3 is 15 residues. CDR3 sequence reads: CATSDPGQRSYGYTF. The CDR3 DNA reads TGTGCCACCAGTGATCCCGGACAGCGGAGCTATGGCTACACCTTC.

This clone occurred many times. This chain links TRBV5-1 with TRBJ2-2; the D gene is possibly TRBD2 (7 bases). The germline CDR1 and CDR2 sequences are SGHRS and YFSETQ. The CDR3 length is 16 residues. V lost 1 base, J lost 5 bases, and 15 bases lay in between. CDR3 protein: CASSLPGGGQTGELFF. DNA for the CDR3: TGCGCCAGCAGCTTGCCCGGCGGGGGCCAAACCGGGGAGCTGTTTTTT.

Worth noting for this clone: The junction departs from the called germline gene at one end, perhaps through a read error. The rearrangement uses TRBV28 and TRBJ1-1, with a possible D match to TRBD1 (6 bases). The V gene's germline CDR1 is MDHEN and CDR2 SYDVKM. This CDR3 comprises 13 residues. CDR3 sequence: CASSLLGGTEAIF. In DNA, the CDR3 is TGTGCAAGCAGTTTATTGGGGGGCACTGAAGCTATATTT.

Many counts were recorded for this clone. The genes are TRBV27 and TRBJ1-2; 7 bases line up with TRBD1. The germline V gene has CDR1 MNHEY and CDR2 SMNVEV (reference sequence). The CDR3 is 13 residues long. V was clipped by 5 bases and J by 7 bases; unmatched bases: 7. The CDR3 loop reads CASSDTGVGGYTF. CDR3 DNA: TGTGCCAGCAGTGATACAGGGGTAGGTGGCTACACCTTC.

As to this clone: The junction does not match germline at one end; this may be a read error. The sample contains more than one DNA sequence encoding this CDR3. The CDR3 protein is CASSVQGAGELFF. DNA of the CDR3: TGTGCCAGCAGCGTACAGGGGGCCGGTGAGCTTTTTTTT. The chain recombines TRBV7-3 with TRBJ2-2, with 9 positions matching TRBD1. CDR1 and CDR2 from the germline V gene are SGHTA and FQGTGA. This CDR3 has 13 residues.

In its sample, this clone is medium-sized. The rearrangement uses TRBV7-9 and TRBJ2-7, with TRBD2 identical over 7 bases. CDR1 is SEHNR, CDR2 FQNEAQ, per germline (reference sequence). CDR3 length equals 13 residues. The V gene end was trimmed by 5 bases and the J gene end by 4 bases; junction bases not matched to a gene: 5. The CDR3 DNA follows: TGTGCCAGCAGCCCTCCGGGGGGATACGAGCAGTACTTC. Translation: CASSPPGGYEQYF.

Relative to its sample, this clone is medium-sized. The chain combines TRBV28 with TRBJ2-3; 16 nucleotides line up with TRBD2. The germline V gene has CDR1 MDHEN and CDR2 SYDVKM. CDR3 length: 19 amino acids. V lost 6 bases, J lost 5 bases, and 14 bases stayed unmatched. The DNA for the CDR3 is TGTGCCAGCAGCCAGGGACTAGCGGGAGGGCCGCTCAAGGAAGATACGCAGTATTTT. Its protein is CASSQGLAGGPLKEDTQYF.

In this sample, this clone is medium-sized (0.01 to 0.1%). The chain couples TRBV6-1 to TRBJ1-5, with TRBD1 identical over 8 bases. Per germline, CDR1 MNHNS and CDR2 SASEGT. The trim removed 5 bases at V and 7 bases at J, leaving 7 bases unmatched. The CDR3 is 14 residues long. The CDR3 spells CASSSLQGAQPQHF. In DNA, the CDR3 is TGTGCCAGCAGTTCCCTCCAGGGGGCACAGCCCCAGCATTTT.

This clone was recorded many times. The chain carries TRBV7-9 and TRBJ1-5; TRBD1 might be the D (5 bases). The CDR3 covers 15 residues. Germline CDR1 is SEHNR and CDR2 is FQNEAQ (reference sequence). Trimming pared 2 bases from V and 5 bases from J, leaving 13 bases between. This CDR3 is CASSLFSGEDQPQHF. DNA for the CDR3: TGTGCCAGCAGCTTATTTTCGGGGGAGGATCAGCCCCAGCATTTT. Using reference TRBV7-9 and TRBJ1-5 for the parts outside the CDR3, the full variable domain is DTGVSQNPRHKITKRGQNVTFRCDPISEHNRLYWYRQTLGQGPEFLTYFQNEAQLEKSRLLSDRFSAERPKGSFSTLEIQRTEQGDSAMYLCASSLFSGEDQPQHFGDGTRLSIL.

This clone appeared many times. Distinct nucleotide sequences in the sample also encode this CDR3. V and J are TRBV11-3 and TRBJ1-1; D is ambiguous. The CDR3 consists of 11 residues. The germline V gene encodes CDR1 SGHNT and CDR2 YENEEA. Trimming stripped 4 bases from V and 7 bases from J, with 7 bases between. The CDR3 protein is CASSSSYEAFF. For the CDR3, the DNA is TGTGCCAGCAGCTCTTCTTATGAAGCTTTCTTT.

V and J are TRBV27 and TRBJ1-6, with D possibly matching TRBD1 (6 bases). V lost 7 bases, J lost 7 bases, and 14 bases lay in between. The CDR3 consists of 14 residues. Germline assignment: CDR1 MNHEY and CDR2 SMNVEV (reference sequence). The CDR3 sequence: CASIDRRLNSPLHF. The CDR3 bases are TGTGCCAGCATCGACAGGAGGTTGAATTCACCCCTCCACTTT.

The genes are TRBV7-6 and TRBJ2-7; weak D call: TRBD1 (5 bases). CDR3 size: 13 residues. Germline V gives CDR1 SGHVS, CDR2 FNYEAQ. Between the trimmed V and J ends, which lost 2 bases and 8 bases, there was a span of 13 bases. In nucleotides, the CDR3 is TGTGCCAGCAGCTTATCTCTACAGGAGAAGCAGTACTTC. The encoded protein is CASSLSLQEKQYF.

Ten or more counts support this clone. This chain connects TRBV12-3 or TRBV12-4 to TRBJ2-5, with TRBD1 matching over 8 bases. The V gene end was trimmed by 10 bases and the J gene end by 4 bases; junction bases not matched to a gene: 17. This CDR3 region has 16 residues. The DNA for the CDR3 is TGTGCCACCTCAGGACAGGGTGGTTCCCACAGAGAGACCCAGTACTTC. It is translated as CATSGQGGSHRETQYF.

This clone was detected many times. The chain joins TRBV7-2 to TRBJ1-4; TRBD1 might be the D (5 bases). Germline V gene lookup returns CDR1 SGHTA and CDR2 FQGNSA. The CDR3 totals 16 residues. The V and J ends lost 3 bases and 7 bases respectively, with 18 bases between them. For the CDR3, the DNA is TGTGCCAGCAGCTTGTCCCGTTGGGACCGCCTTGAAAAACTGTTTTTT. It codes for CASSLSRWDRLEKLFF.

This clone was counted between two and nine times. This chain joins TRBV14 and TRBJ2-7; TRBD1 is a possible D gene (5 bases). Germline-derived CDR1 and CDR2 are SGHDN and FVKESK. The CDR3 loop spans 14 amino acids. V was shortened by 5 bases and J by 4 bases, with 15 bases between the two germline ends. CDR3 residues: CASSKQDWAYEQYF. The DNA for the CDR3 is TGTGCCAGCAGCAAACAGGATTGGGCATACGAGCAGTACTTC.